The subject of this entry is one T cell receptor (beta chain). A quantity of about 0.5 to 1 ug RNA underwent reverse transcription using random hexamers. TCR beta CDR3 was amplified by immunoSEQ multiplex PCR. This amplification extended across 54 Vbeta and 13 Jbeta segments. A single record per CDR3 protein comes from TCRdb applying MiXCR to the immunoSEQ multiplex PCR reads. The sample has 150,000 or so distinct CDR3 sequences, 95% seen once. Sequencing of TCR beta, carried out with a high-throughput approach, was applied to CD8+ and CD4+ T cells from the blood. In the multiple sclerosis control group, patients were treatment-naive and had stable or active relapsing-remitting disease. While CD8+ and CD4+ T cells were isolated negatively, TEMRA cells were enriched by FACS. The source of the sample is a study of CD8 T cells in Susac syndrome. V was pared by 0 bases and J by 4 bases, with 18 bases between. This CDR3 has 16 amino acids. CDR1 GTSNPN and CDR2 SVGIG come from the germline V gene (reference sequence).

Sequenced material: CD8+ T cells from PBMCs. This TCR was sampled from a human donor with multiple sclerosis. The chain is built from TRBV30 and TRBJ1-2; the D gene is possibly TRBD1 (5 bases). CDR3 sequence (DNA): TGTGCCTGGAGTGTAAACCGGGACGCCACAACCTATGGCTACACCTTC. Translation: CAWSVNRDATTYGYTF.